This TCR beta chain comes out of a study of monozygotic twins with inflammatory bowel disease. The input for each TCR library was 3500 ng of total RNA. TCRdb re-called the 5' RACE reads and catalogs CDR3 proteins one per entry, DNA excluded. In total, the table holds roughly 150,000 distinct CDR3 sequences. CDR3 length equals 15 residues. Per the germline V gene, CDR1 is SGHRS and CDR2 is YFSETQ. Worth noting for this clonotype: Its antigen is undetermined.

Study-level results: For IBD patients, clonotypes shared with others were fewer than for healthy twins, especially with disease activity.

The sample comprised blood. The source is a human donor with ulcerative colitis or Crohn's disease, or a healthy co-twin of an affected twin (not recorded which). V and J are TRBV5-1 and TRBJ2-1; TCRdb picks TRBD1, but there is no DNA to check that call. The CDR3 sequence: CASSLWGVQYNEQFF.